This T cell receptor (beta chain) came from a study of blood T cell repertoires in COVID-19. Per the germline V gene, CDR1 is SGHNT and CDR2 is YENEEA. The CDR3 covers 15 residues. The trim removed 3 bases at V and 5 bases at J, leaving 8 bases unmatched. The protocol was immunoSEQ multiplex PCR, while the TCRdb copy is restricted to in-frame clones and leaves out a portion. The repertoire holds 90,000 to 150,000 clones, about 89% seen once, with 15% to 20% in the top ten. The receptor's source is a human donor with acute or convalescent COVID-19. The donor label of this sample is uncertain. This chain uses TRBV11-3 with TRBJ2-3; 7 bases are shared with TRBD2. What was sequenced was peripheral blood. The CDR3 sequence: CASSLGEGGEDTQYF. CDR3 sequence (DNA): TGTGCCAGCAGCTTGGGAGAGGGAGGGGAAGATACGCAGTATTTT.